The T cell receptor (beta chain) under discussion was sequenced for a study of neoadjuvant anti-PD-1 for oral cavity cancer. Six replicates per PBMC sample, mostly from around 460 ng of genomic DNA. TCRdb's copy holds only in-frame clones and misses some; the assay was immunoSEQ multiplex PCR. This table has 11,000 to 15,000 clones, roughly 73% appearing once. Germline-derived CDR1 and CDR2 are MNHNS and SASEGT. The ends were cut back, 3 bases at V and 7 bases at J, with 15 bases in the middle. The CDR3 sequence is 14 residues long. The chain uses TRBV6-1 and TRBJ1-1, with a possible D match to TRBD1 (6 bases). The sequencing here drew on PBMCs, taken before nivolumab (anti-PD-1) treatment. This receptor was identified in a person aged 35-80 years with oral cavity squamous cell carcinoma. The CDR3 spells CASSETGARDEAFF. The DNA of the CDR3 is TGTGCCAGCAGTGAGACGGGGGCGCGGGATGAAGCTTTCTTT.